This T cell receptor (beta chain) was found in a study of T cells after yellow fever vaccination. Study information: Those fractions that held only low numbers of cells were prepared using the SMART-Seq v4 Ultra Low Input RNA kit.

Regarding the study as a whole: Among primary-vaccination clones, most reappeared after the booster, at around 97% for CD4 and 85% to 90% for CD8.

In this sample, this clonotype turned up many times. Its antigen is still unknown. With 0 bases removed from V and 0 bases from J, the gap between germline ends came to 9 bases. The CDR3 totals 16 residues. CDR1 ENHRY and CDR2 SYGVKD come from the germline V gene. In making TCR cDNA, 5'RACE template switching added a universal primer site and UMIs to it. TCRdb passed the 5' RACE reads through MiXCR, listing each CDR3 protein once. The sample carries 120,000 to 150,000 distinct CDR3 sequences, 7% to 9% recorded once. The sequenced sample was CD4+ T cells sorted from PBMCs, obtained 5 days after the yellow fever booster vaccination. This TCR was sampled from a man aged 25-40 years who received the YFV17D yellow fever vaccine. The V gene is TRBV10-3, the J gene TRBJ2-4; D possibly corresponds to TRBD2 (6 bases). CDR3 bases: TGTGCCATCAGTGAGTCGGCGGGGCTAGCCAAAAACATTCAGTACTTC. Translation gives CAISESAGLAKNIQYF.